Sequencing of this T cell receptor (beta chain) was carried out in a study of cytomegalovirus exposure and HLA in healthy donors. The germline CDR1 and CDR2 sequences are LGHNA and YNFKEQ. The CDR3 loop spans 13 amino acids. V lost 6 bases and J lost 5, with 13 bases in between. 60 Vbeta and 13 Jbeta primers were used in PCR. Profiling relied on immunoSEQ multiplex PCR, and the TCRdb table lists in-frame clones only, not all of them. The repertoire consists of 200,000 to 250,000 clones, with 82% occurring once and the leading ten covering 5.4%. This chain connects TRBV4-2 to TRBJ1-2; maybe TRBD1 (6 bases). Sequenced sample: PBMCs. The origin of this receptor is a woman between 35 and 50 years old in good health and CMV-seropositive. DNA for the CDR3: TGTGCCAGCAGACCTGCAGGGGCTTATGGCTACACCTTC. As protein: CASRPAGAYGYTF.